These 21 T cell receptor beta chains originate from one sample sequenced in a study of CD8+ T cells in alopecia areata. The authors extracted RNA and reverse transcribed it into cDNA as the sequencing template. Produced via immunoSEQ multiplex PCR; TCRdb's table is partial and in-frame only. The table shows fewer than 250,000 clones, with about 53% occurring only once. The sequences come from CD4+ T cells sorted from blood, collected at week 0. The receptors here all came from a human donor with alopecia areata.

For this clone: Other DNA sequences in this sample translate to the same CDR3. The CDR3 region is CAWSVGSNQPQHF. CDR3 bases: TGTGCCTGGAGTGTTGGGAGCAATCAGCCCCAGCATTTT. J is TRBJ1-5 and V is TRBV30; no reliable D call. This CDR3 is 13 amino acids long. CDR1 and CDR2 (germline): GTSNPN, SVGIG (reference sequence). V was clipped by 0 bases and J by 1 base, with 4 bases between them.

The chain employs TRBV30 and TRBJ2-7; D unresolved. CDR1 is GTSNPN and CDR2 is SVGIG in the germline V gene (reference sequence). V lost 5 bases and J 0 bases, leaving 8 bases between the germline ends. This CDR3 has 12 residues. The chain's CDR3 is CAWERGSYEQYF. CDR3 DNA sequence: TGTGCCTGGGAACGCGGCTCCTACGAGCAGTACTTC. The whole variable domain, remainder taken from reference TRBV30 and TRBJ2-7, is SQTIHQWPATLVQPVGSPLSLECTVEGTSNPNLYWYRQAAGRGLQLLFYSVGIGQISSEVPQNLSASRPQDRQFILSSKKLLLSDSGFYLCAWERGSYEQYFGPGTRLTVT.

The chain carries TRBV12-5 and TRBJ1-1; 7 bases map to TRBD1. The CDR3 is 14 amino acids. V lost 6 bases, J lost 0 bases, and 4 bases stayed unmatched. CDR1 is LGHNT and CDR2 is FRNRAP in the germline V gene. The CDR3 sequence is CASGQTGMNTEAFF. The DNA for the CDR3 is TGTGCTAGTGGCCAGACAGGGATGAACACTGAAGCTTTCTTT.

V is TRBV11-2 and J is TRBJ1-1, with a possible D match to TRBD1 (5 bases). Germline V lookup: CDR1 SGHAT, CDR2 FQNNGV. V lost 1 base and J 8 bases, leaving 14 bases between the germline ends. The CDR3 loop spans 14 amino acids. Here the CDR3 reads CASSLGGSRPEAFF. CDR3 sequence (DNA): TGTGCCAGCAGCTTAGGGGGCAGTCGTCCCGAAGCTTTCTTT.

This clone was observed a few times. This chain uses TRBV6-5 with TRBJ1-2; TRBD1 might be the D (6 bases). V was shortened by 5 bases and J by 8 bases, with 15 bases between the two germline ends. This CDR3 contains 13 residues. The germline V gene encodes CDR1 MNHEY and CDR2 SVGAGI. CDR3 DNA sequence: TGTGCCAGCAGTCCCGACAGGCCTCCAGGCTACACCTTC. Protein sequence: CASSPDRPPGYTF.

This clone was counted once. The chain carries TRBV11-2 and TRBJ1-1, with a weak D call TRBD1 (6 bases). Germline CDR1 SGHAT, CDR2 FQNNGV. The CDR3 runs to 13 residues. V lost 6 bases, J lost 4 bases, and 12 bases lay in between. For the CDR3, the DNA is TGTGCCAGCAGGCCTACAGGGCTCACTGAAGCTTTCTTT. The encoded protein is CASRPTGLTEAFF.

V gene TRBV4-1 combines with J gene TRBJ1-5; TRBD1 might be the D (5 bases). The germline V and J ends were trimmed by 1 base and 6 bases, with 13 bases remaining between them. Germline V gene data show CDR1 as MGHRA and CDR2 as YSYEKL. The CDR3 spans 15 residues. The CDR3 sequence: CASSQAPGLGQPQHF. Here the CDR3 DNA reads TGCGCCAGCAGCCAAGCGCCAGGGTTGGGTCAGCCCCAGCATTTT.

The chain joins TRBV4-1 to TRBJ2-1; 12 nucleotides match TRBD2. The germline V gene encodes CDR1 MGHRA and CDR2 YSYEKL. V lost 0 bases, J lost 0 bases, and 6 bases stayed unmatched. The CDR3 is 19 residues long. CDR3 protein: CASSQDGLAGSSSYNEQFF. The CDR3 DNA is TGCGCCAGCAGCCAAGACGGACTAGCGGGGTCGAGCTCCTACAATGAGCAGTTCTTC.

The rearrangement joins TRBV25-1 to TRBJ2-5, with TRBD1 matching over 8 bases. J lost 4 bases, V lost 1 base, and 8 bases had no gene match. There are 16 residues in the CDR3. CDR1 MGHDK and CDR2 SYGVNS come from the germline V gene. Here the CDR3 reads CASSESPTGVVETQYF. The CDR3 nucleotides read TGTGCCAGCAGTGAATCCCCGACAGGGGTGGTAGAGACCCAGTACTTC.

This chain connects TRBV6-6 to TRBJ1-1; 7 nucleotides line up with TRBD1. The germline gives CDR1 MNHNY, CDR2 SVGAGI (reference sequence). V shed 11 bases and J 4 bases; nucleotides not matched to a gene: 16. The CDR3 is 15 residues long. The CDR3 DNA follows: TGTGCCTCGATGGGAGGGGGCTTTAGTGTCACTGAAGCTTTCTTT. This translates into CASMGGGFSVTEAFF.

This clone was counted a few times. The V gene is TRBV6-1, the J gene TRBJ2-7; no reliable D call. This CDR3 contains 13 residues. V dropped 1 base and J dropped 9 bases, with 13 bases sitting between them. The germline gives CDR1 MNHNS, CDR2 SASEGT. The CDR3 protein is CASSEVVTSGQYF. The CDR3 coding sequence is TGTGCCAGCAGTGAAGTTGTAACCTCGGGGCAGTACTTC.

This clone was counted between two and nine times. The V and J genes are TRBV30 and TRBJ1-1; D unresolved. Germline V lookup: CDR1 GTSNPN, CDR2 SVGIG (reference sequence). With 0 bases removed from V and 11 bases from J, the gap between germline ends came to 13 bases. This CDR3 region has 12 residues. The CDR3 region is CAWSVLSSRAFF. For the CDR3, the DNA is TGTGCCTGGAGTGTACTGTCCTCGAGGGCTTTCTTT.

This clone came up a few times. The genes are TRBV19 and TRBJ2-5; 7 bases match TRBD2. Germline V gene sequence: CDR1 LNHDA, CDR2 SQIVND (reference sequence). There are 15 residues in the CDR3. Trimming cost V 4 bases and J 0 bases; bases outside gene matches: 5. The CDR3 DNA is TGTGCCAGTAGTAGAGGACTAGTGTACCAAGAGACCCAGTACTTC. This sequence encodes CASSRGLVYQETQYF.

The genes are TRBV6-1 and TRBJ2-2; D might be TRBD2 (7 bases). The CDR3 totals 14 residues. From germline, CDR1 is MNHNS and CDR2 SASEGT. The CDR3 reads CATGGPLATGELFF. The CDR3 region has the DNA TGTGCAACCGGGGGGCCGTTGGCCACCGGGGAGCTGTTTTTT.

The V call is TRBV2, the J call TRBJ2-1, with 9 bases aligning to TRBD2. Germline trimming cut 8 bases from V and 0 bases from J; bases unmatched to any gene: 14. This CDR3 region has 18 residues. CDR1 is SNHLY and CDR2 is FYNNEI in the germline V gene. Here the CDR3 DNA reads TGTGCCAGCCGTCCCCGGGTAGCGGGGGTTAGCTCCTACAATGAGCAGTTCTTC. As protein: CASRPRVAGVSSYNEQFF.

This chain joins TRBV6-1 and TRBJ2-7; 7 bases match TRBD2. The CDR3 runs to 12 residues. Trimming removed 8 bases from V and 0 bases from J; junction bases left unmatched: 1. The V gene's germline CDR1 is MNHNS and CDR2 SASEGT. CDR3 DNA: TGTGCCAGCCGGACTAGCTCCTACGAGCAGTACTTC. It translates to CASRTSSYEQYF.

This clone has more than one count but fewer than ten. This chain joins TRBV5-6 and TRBJ1-5; D is uncertain. CDR3 length: 12 amino acids. Germline CDR1 reads SGHDT; CDR2 reads YYEEEE. Trimming left V 4 bases short and J 9 bases short, with 11 bases between. CDR3 residues: CASSQQRGPQHF. CDR3 bases: TGTGCCAGCAGCCAACAGCGGGGGCCCCAGCATTTT.

This chain links TRBV30 with TRBJ2-7, with 11 bases identical to TRBD1. Germline CDR1 reads GTSNPN; CDR2 reads SVGIG (reference sequence). With 4 bases clipped from V and 2 bases from J, the junction kept 4 bases outside the gene matches. This CDR3 has 14 amino acids. The CDR3: CAWIGTGGPYEQYF. The CDR3 bases are TGTGCCTGGATAGGGACAGGGGGTCCCTACGAGCAGTACTTC.

In regard to this clone: Different DNA sequences within this sample yield the same CDR3. The chain joins TRBV29-1 to TRBJ2-7; TRBD1 might be the D (6 bases). CDR1 is SQVTM, CDR2 ANQGSEA, per germline. The CDR3 loop spans 12 amino acids. V lost 4 bases and J lost 4, with 11 bases in between. The CDR3 sequence is CSVVGGGYEQYF. The CDR3 coding sequence is TGCAGCGTTGTAGGGGGTGGGTACGAGCAGTACTTC.

This clone showed up just a few times. The rearrangement uses TRBV11-2 and TRBJ2-7; D assignment may be TRBD1 or TRBD2 (5 bases each). This CDR3 spans 14 amino acids. V gave up 4 bases and J gave up 3 bases, with 13 bases separating them. The germline gives CDR1 SGHAT, CDR2 FQNNGV. The CDR3 DNA reads as TGTGCCAGCAGCTCGGGACCCATCAACTACGAGCAGTACTTC. Protein product: CASSSGPINYEQYF.

The V and J genes are TRBV9 and TRBJ1-1; D uncertain. Looked up from germline, CDR1 is SGDLS and CDR2 is YYNGEE. There are 13 residues in the CDR3. With 4 bases removed from V and 4 bases from J, the gap between germline ends came to 11 bases. CDR3 DNA sequence: TGTGCCAGCAGCCCTCTTGAGGGCACTGAAGCTTTCTTT. Protein product: CASSPLEGTEAFF.